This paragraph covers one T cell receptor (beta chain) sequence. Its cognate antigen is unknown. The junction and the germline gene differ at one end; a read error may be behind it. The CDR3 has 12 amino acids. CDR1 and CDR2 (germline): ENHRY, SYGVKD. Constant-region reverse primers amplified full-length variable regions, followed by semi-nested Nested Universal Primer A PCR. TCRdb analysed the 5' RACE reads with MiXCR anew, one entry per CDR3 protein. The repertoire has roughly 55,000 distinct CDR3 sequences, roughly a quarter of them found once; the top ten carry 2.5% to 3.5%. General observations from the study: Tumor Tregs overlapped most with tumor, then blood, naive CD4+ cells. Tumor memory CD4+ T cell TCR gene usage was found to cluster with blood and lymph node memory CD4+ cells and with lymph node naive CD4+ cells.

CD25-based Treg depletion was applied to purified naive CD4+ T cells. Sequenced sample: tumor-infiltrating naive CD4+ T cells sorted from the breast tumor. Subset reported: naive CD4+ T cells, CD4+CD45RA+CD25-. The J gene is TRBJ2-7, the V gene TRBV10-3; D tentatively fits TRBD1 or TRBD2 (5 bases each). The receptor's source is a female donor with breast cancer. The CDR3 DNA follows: TGTGCCATCAGCCAGAACACCGGGACGGCTAACTTC. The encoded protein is CAISQNTGTANF.